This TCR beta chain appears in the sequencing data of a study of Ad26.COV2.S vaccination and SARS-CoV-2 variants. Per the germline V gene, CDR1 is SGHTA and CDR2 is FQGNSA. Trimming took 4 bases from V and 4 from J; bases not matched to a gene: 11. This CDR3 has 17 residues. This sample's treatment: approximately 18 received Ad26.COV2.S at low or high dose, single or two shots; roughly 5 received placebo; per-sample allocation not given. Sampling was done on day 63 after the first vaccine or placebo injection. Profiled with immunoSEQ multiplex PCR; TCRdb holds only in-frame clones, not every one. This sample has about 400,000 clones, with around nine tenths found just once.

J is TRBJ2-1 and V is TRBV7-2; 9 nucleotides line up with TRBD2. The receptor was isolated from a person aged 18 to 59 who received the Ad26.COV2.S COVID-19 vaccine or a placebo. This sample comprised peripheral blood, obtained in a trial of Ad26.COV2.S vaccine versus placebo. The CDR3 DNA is TGTGCCAGCAGCTCAGACAGGCTAGCGGGAATTTACAATGAGCAGTTCTTC. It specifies CASSSDRLAGIYNEQFF.